Presented here are 3 T cell receptor beta chains from one specimen sequenced in a study of OX40 agonist ivuxolimab in advanced cancers. Assay used: immunoSEQ multiplex PCR; TCRdb lists only in-frame clones, some missing. The sample includes more than 100,000 clones, roughly nine tenths of them seen just once. The sequencing used CD4+ or CD8+ T cells sorted from blood, collected in a trial of the OX40 agonist ivuxolimab. The receptor set was obtained from an adult with an advanced solid tumor such as melanoma, head and neck, liver or kidney cancer.

The chain couples TRBV18 to TRBJ2-1; D is unresolved. Germline V gene lookup returns CDR1 KGHSH and CDR2 LQKENI. The CDR3 length is 14 residues. With 0 bases removed from V and 5 bases from J, the gap between germline ends came to 8 bases. The DNA of the CDR3 is TGTGCCAGCTCACCACCGAACCGAGACAATGAGCAGTTCTTC. This encodes CASSPPNRDNEQFF.

This chain joins TRBV30 and TRBJ1-1; no clear D gene. Per germline, CDR1 GTSNPN and CDR2 SVGIG (reference sequence). The CDR3 is 13 amino acids. Trimming left V 2 bases short and J 5 bases short, with 12 bases between. The CDR3 is CAWSTVDATEAFF. The CDR3 DNA follows: TGTGCCTGGAGTACAGTTGATGCAACTGAAGCTTTCTTT.

The chain is built from TRBV5-4 and TRBJ2-4; 7 bases match TRBD1. Germline V gene sequence: CDR1 SGHNT, CDR2 YYREEE (reference sequence). V dropped 3 bases and J dropped 0; count of bases not matched to a gene: 18. The length of the CDR3 is 20 residues. Here the CDR3 reads CASSSTSQGPGAGAKNIQYF. CDR3 nucleotide sequence: TGTGCCAGCAGCTCCACGTCACAGGGGCCCGGGGCGGGAGCCAAAAACATTCAGTACTTC.